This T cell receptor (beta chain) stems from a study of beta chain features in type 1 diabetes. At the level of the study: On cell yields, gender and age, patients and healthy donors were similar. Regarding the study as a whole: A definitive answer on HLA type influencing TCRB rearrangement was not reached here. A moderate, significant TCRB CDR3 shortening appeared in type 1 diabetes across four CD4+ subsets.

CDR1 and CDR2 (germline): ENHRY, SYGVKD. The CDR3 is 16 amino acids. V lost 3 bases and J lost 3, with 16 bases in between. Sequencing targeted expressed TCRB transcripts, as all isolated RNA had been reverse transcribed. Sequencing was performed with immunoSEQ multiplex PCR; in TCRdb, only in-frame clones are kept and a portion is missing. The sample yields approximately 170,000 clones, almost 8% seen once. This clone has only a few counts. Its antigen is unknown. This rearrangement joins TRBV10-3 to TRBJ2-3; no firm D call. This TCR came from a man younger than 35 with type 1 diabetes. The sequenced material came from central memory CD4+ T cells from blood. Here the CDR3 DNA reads TGTGCCATCAGTGATTCTGCGTCCGTCGTTACAGATACGCAGTATTTT. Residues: CAISDSASVVTDTQYF.